The next 9 T cell receptor beta chains were all read from a single sample in a study of T cell changes during pregnancy in multiple sclerosis (dated by TCRdb to between 2017 and 2020). Libraries were constructed by the immunoSEQ multiplex PCR assay. Sourced from immuneACCESS, this table was stored by TCRdb with only in-frame sequences that have V and J called. A share of the clones is absent; for the studies checked, an unresolved V gene accounts for under half, and the remainder has no known explanation. Within this sample are roughly 17,000 clones, with approximately 81% of them counted one time only. The ten largest clones take up around a tenth of the sample. Sequencing was performed on CD8+ T cells from peripheral blood mononuclear cells, taken after pregnancy. All receptors come from a female donor with multiple sclerosis, enrolled in a pregnancy study.

This clone was recorded once. The chain is built from TRBV18 and TRBJ2-5; D unclear. Germline V CDR1 and CDR2: KGHSH, LQKENI. Trimming took 2 bases from V and 1 from J, leaving 8 bases between them. The CDR3 spans 14 residues. Here the CDR3 reads CASSPISTQETQYF. The CDR3 region has the DNA TGTGCCAGCTCACCAATCAGTACCCAAGAGACCCAGTACTTC.

This chain links TRBV6-4 with TRBJ2-1; 14 nucleotides match TRBD2. CDR1 and CDR2 (germline): MRHNA, SNTAGT. V lost 3 bases to trimming and J lost 8 bases; unmatched junction nucleotides: 0. This CDR3 is built from 14 residues. The CDR3 nucleotides are TGTGCCAGCAGTGAGGGACTAGCGGGAGATGAGCAGTTCTTC. Translated, it gives CASSEGLAGDEQFF.

This chain links TRBV11-3 with TRBJ2-1, with 13 bases aligning to TRBD2. The trim removed 1 base at V and 8 bases at J, leaving 8 bases unmatched. Germline V gene lookup returns CDR1 SGHNT and CDR2 YENEEA. This CDR3 has 17 residues. CDR3 sequence reads: CASSLGGLAGYIYEQFF. The CDR3, as DNA: TGTGCCAGCAGCTTAGGGGGACTAGCGGGGTATATCTATGAGCAGTTCTTC.

The chain uses TRBV28 and TRBJ1-2; no clear D. The CDR3 runs to 14 residues. CDR1 and CDR2 (germline): MDHEN, SYDVKM. V was trimmed by 0 bases and J by 1 base, leaving 6 bases between them. The CDR3 sequence: CASSLWGSNYGYTF. The CDR3, as DNA: TGTGCCAGCAGTTTATGGGGCAGTAACTATGGCTACACCTTC.

The chain employs TRBV6-5 and TRBJ2-3, with 8 bases fitting TRBD1. V was clipped by 6 bases and J by 4 bases; unmatched bases: 9. CDR3 length: 15 amino acids. Germline V gives CDR1 MNHEY, CDR2 SVGAGI. CDR3 nucleotides: TGTGCCAGCAGCTGGGGACAGGCCTTCGCAGATACGCAGTATTTT. It is translated as CASSWGQAFADTQYF.

The gene calls are TRBV5-4 and TRBJ1-2; 7 bases map to TRBD1. Per germline, CDR1 SGHNT and CDR2 YYREEE (reference sequence). The V gene end was trimmed by 0 bases and the J gene end by 8 bases; junction bases not matched to a gene: 10. CDR3 length equals 15 residues. The CDR3, as DNA: TGTGCCAGCAGCTTGGTACAGGGGTCGTGGGAAGGCTACACCTTC. Protein product: CASSLVQGSWEGYTF.

The rearrangement joins TRBV28 to TRBJ1-5; no reliable D call. Germline lookup yields CDR1 MDHEN and CDR2 SYDVKM. The CDR3 covers 11 residues. V was shortened by 3 bases and J by 8 bases, with 5 bases between the two germline ends. The CDR3 loop is CASSFGKPQHF. CDR3 nucleotides: TGTGCCAGCAGTTTTGGCAAGCCCCAGCATTTT.

This chain links TRBV2 with TRBJ2-7, with TRBD2 as a possible D gene (6 bases). Trimming removed 8 bases from V and 4 bases from J, with 9 bases in between. This CDR3 region has 11 residues. Germline loops: CDR1 SNHLY, CDR2 FYNNEI. CDR3 DNA sequence: TGTGCCAGCCTTGGAGGGTACGAGCAGTACTTC. Encoded protein: CASLGGYEQYF.

This chain joins TRBV27 and TRBJ2-1; 7 bases fit TRBD1. The CDR3 loop spans 14 amino acids. The germline V gene encodes CDR1 MNHEY and CDR2 SMNVEV (reference sequence). With V trimmed by 3 bases and J by 6 bases, 5 bases remained unmatched. Here the CDR3 DNA reads TGTGCCAGCAGTTTTAGCAGGGGGAGCAATGAGCAGTTCTTC. Residues: CASSFSRGSNEQFF.